This TCR beta chain was captured in a study of cytomegalovirus exposure and HLA in healthy donors. A multiplex PCR was run with 60 Vbeta primers and 13 Jbeta primers. The data were produced by immunoSEQ multiplex PCR, yet TCRdb's version contains in-frame clones alone and is incomplete. The table lists around 180,000 clones, more than 80% of them singletons, with 4% to 6% in the top ten. As concerns this clone: Its antigen is not known.

The CDR3 spans 12 residues. V lost 8 bases and J lost 1, with 7 bases in between. Per germline, CDR1 MNHNS and CDR2 SASEGT. Study-level points and caveats: Rarity held for most TCR sequences, but there were some public TCRs that occurred in many donors.

V is TRBV6-1 and J is TRBJ2-3, with D possibly matching TRBD2 (5 bases). The TCR was taken from a man between 18 and 35 years old in good health and CMV-seronegative. The sequenced material came from PBMCs. As DNA, the CDR3 is TGTGCCAGCGACGGGGGCACAGATACGCAGTATTTT. It is translated as CASDGGTDTQYF.